Many counts were recorded for the clone carrying this T cell receptor beta chain. Its antigen is still unknown. To make TCR beta libraries, researchers used iRepertoire HTBI primers and Arm-PCR of CDR3 regions. TCRdb re-called the multiplex PCR reads with MiXCR, one entry per CDR3 protein. The sample lists 550,000 to 600,000 distinct CDR3 sequences, 15% to 20% occurring once. These data belong to a study of regulatory T cells in long-lasting Graves disease. Study at large: Antithyroid drug exposure in newly diagnosed Graves' patients had lasted under 3 months.

Stated time point: newly diagnosed GD, antithyroid drugs for less than 3 months. The TCR library was made from RNA extracted from PBMCs. Guidelines of the American Thyroid Association were used to diagnose Graves' disease. There are 10 residues in the CDR3. With 7 bases removed from V and 14 bases from J, the gap between germline ends came to 12 bases. Looked up from germline, CDR1 is SNHLY and CDR2 is FYNNEI. Notes on the study in general: Graves' patients with persistent disease showed TCR diversity lower than patients newly diagnosed.

The data were also submitted as part of a second study, on T cells in Graves' hyperthyroidism and ophthalmopathy. From that second work: Blood shared most expanded thyroid clonotypes above 0.001.

This chain joins TRBV2 and TRBJ2-1, with D hard to call. The TCR comes from a young man with Graves disease. Specimen: peripheral blood mononuclear cells (PBMCs), collected at new diagnosis, from a patient treated with antithyroid drugs. As DNA, the CDR3 is TGTGCCAGCAAGAGCTCCCGGGAGTTCTTC. It codes for CASKSSREFF.